This is a list of T cell receptor beta chains from one sample in a study of cytomegalovirus exposure and HLA in healthy donors. Sequencing used immunoSEQ multiplex PCR; TCRdb keeps in-frame clones, though not all of them. In the table there are under 250,000 clones, around 77% of which are singletons. The sequenced sample was PBMCs. The receptors were gathered from a woman aged 25 to 39 in good health and CMV-seronegative. CDR3s include the opening cysteine and the closing phenylalanine or tryptophan. D genes are given only for firm matches. Clone size is not always given. Where it is, it says once, few, many or a class for expanded clones.

D gene	V gene	J gene	clone size	CDR3 protein
TRBD2	TRBV7-2	TRBJ2-5	.	CASSPGTSGQETQYF
.	TRBV9	TRBJ2-1	.	CASSARAYNEQFF
.	TRBV5-1	TRBJ2-7	once	CASSLSGDPYEQYF
TRBD2	TRBV11-2	TRBJ2-3	.	CASSFTAGGIDTQYF
.	TRBV15	TRBJ2-5	.	CATSRGRGETQYF
TRBD1	TRBV5-1	TRBJ2-7	.	CASSGDRGSGDLHYEQYF
.	TRBV5-4	TRBJ2-7	once	CASSSGAKSSYEQYF
.	TRBV25-1	TRBJ1-6	.	CASSGSDSTPLHF
.	TRBV7-9	TRBJ1-2	.	CASSSSWPEGGYGYTF
.	TRBV18	TRBJ2-5	.	CASSPLAGANHRETQYF
.	TRBV5-6	TRBJ1-1	.	CASSPPAGGTEAFF
TRBD2	TRBV5-6	TRBJ2-7	.	CASSLEASGRLTYEQYF